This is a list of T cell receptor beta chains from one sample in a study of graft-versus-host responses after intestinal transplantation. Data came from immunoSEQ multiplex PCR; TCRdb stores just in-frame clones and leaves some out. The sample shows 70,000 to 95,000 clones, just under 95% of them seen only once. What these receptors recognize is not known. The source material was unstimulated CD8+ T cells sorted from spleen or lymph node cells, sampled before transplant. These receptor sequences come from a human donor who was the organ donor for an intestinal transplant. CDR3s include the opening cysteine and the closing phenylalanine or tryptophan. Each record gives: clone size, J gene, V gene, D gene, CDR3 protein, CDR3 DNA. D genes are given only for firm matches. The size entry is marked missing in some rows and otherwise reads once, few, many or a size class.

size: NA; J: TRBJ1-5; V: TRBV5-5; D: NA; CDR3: CASSLAARRFNQPQHF; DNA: TGTGCCAGCAGCTTGGCCGCAAGGCGGTTCAATCAGCCCCAGCATTTT
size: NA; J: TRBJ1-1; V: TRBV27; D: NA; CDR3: CASSYRRGTEAFF; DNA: TGTGCCAGCAGCTACCGACGGGGGACTGAAGCTTTCTTT
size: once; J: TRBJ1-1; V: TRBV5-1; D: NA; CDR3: CASSAGTPEAFF; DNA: TGCGCCAGCAGCGCCGGGACACCTGAAGCTTTCTTT
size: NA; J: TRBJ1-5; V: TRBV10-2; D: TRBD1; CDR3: CASTPGQGAQPQHF; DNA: TGCGCCAGCACCCCGGGACAGGGGGCTCAGCCCCAGCATTTT
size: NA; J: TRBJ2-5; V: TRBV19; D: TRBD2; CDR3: CASSVGIAGGREIQYF; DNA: TGTGCCAGTAGTGTAGGAATAGCGGGAGGGCGGGAGATCCAGTACTTC
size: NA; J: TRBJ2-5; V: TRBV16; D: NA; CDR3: CASSQSRHSEQYF; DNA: TGTGCCAGCAGCCAATCTCGTCACAGTGAGCAGTACTTC
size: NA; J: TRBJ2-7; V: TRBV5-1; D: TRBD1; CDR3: CASSFWDRGSSYEQYF; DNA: TGCGCCAGCAGCTTCTGGGACAGGGGGAGCTCCTACGAGCAGTACTTC
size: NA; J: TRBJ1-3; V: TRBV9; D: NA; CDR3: CASSVADTAGNTIYF; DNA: TGTGCCAGCAGCGTAGCGGACACGGCTGGAAACACCATATATTTT
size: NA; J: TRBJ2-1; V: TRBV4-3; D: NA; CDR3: CASSQDLNSPNEQFF; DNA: TGCGCCAGCAGCCAAGATCTTAATAGCCCCAATGAGCAGTTCTTC
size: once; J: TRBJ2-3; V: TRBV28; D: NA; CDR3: CASSSQPGVVYRSTDTQYF; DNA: TGTGCCAGCAGTTCCCAACCGGGAGTAGTATATCGAAGCACAGATACGCAGTATTTT
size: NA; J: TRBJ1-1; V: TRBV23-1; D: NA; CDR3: CASSPGGNTEAFF; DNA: TGCGCCAGCAGTCCCGGGGGGAACACTGAAGCTTTCTTT
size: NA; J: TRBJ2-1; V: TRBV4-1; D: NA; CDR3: CASRGSGSEQFF; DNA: TGCGCCAGCAGGGGGAGCGGGTCTGAGCAGTTCTTC
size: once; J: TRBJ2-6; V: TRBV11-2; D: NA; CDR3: CAVRGTGRAAGANVLTF; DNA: TGTGCCGTCCGGGGTACAGGGCGCGCGGCCGGGGCCAACGTCCTGACTTTC
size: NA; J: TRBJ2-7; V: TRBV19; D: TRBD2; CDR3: CASSIEPPGLAGEQYF; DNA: TGTGCCAGTAGTATAGAGCCTCCGGGACTAGCGGGCGAGCAGTACTTC
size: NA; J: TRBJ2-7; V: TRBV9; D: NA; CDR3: CASSVGGYSYEQYF; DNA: TGTGCCAGCAGCGTAGGCGGATACTCCTACGAGCAGTACTTC
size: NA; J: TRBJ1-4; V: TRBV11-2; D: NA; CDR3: CASSLEKGGNEKLFF; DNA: TGTGCCAGCAGCTTAGAGAAGGGAGGCAATGAAAAACTGTTTTTT
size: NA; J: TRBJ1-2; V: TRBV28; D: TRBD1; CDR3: CASIATGIVVVSYGYTF; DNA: TGTGCCAGCATCGCGACAGGGATAGTAGTAGTAAGCTATGGCTACACCTTC
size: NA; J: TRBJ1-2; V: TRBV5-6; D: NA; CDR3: CASSLGTDSNYGYTF; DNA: TGTGCCAGCAGCTTGGGGACTGACTCTAACTATGGCTACACCTTC
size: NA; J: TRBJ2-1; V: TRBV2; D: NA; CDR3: CASSESPDLSEQFF; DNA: TGTGCCAGCAGCGAGTCCCCCGACTTAAGTGAGCAGTTCTTC
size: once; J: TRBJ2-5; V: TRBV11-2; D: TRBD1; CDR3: CASGVLTGPLQAQYF; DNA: TGTGCCAGCGGTGTTCTGACAGGGCCATTACAGGCCCAGTACTTC
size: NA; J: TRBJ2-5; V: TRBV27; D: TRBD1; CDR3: CASSPQGKETQYF; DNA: TGTGCCAGCAGCCCACAGGGGAAAGAGACCCAGTACTTC
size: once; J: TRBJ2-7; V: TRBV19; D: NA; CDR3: CASSSGTRAFEQYF; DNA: TGTGCCAGTAGTTCCGGGACAAGGGCCTTCGAGCAGTACTTC
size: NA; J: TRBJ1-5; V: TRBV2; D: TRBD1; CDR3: CASSVGQGGTQPQHF; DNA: TGTGCCAGCAGTGTCGGACAGGGGGGTACTCAGCCCCAGCATTTT